This T cell receptor beta chain emerged from a study of T cell repertoires in cytomegalovirus infection. Background on the study: It can be stated that public TCR beta signatures indicated CMV infection as well as a matching HLA type.

About this clonotype: Its antigen is currently unknown.

V was shortened by 4 bases and J by 8 bases, with 14 bases between the two germline ends. The length of the CDR3 is 13 residues. Germline CDR1 and CDR2: SGHTA and FQGTGA. Study observations and caveats: What dominated the ex vivo response were HLA-C-restricted CMV-specific TCR beta clonotypes.

In TCRdb, the reads were re-called with MiXCR into one record per CDR3 protein. The table shows about 140,000 distinct CDR3 sequences, with approximately 5.9% occurring only once. The receptor's source is a human donor in good health (CMV status not recorded). Some clones in this sample may be carry-over from other donors' samples. The chain couples TRBV7-3 to TRBJ1-2; D perhaps matches TRBD1 (5 bases). Material for sequencing was PBMCs. As DNA, the CDR3 is TGTGCCAGCAGCTCTAATGGGGGGGACGGCTACACCTTC. Translating gives CASSSNGGDGYTF.